The clone carrying this T cell receptor beta chain is medium-sized by share. The antigen is unknown. CDR1 and CDR2 from the germline V gene are SGHNT and YENEEA. The CDR3 is made up of 16 amino acids. V lost 4 bases and J lost 4; bases outside the gene matches: 8. This sample is drawn from a study of T cells in localized non-small cell lung cancer. Points from the study as a whole: There were a median roughly 60 of the top 100 tumor clones appearing in adjacent lung. Uninvolved nearby lung showed the greatest T cell clonality, exceeding that found in tumor.

Method: immunoSEQ multiplex PCR; TCRdb's copy keeps in-frame clones and lacks some. Of 2,600 or so clones listed, 21% are singletons. The material was lung tumor tissue, obtained before any cancer treatment. The TCR sequence derives from a man aged 40-75 years with stage I lung adenocarcinoma. This chain uses TRBV11-3 with TRBJ2-2, with 8 positions matching TRBD2. CDR3 protein: CASSSRGGPGTGELFF. The CDR3 bases are TGTGCCAGCAGCTCCCGGGGGGGCCCGGGCACCGGGGAGCTGTTTTTT.